The clone carrying this T cell receptor (beta chain) was counted a single time. The CDR3 loop spans 14 amino acids. CDR1 is SGHRS and CDR2 is YFSETQ in the germline V gene. Trimming cost V 1 base and J 4 bases, with 11 bases left between them. This sample is part of a study of blood T cell repertoires in COVID-19. Study-level information: From the United States, Italy and Spain came samples of acute and convalescent COVID-19. Sample material is recorded as cDNA or gDNA derived from T cells, B-cell-depleted T cells, or PBMCs.

Under the authors' procedure: How many nucleated cells were present was estimated from reference gene primer amplification. The repertoire was sequenced with immunoSEQ multiplex PCR; TCRdb's copy has only in-frame clones and lacks some. The DNA was the basis for D and trimming; V, J and clone size are from that table. Of approximately 170,000 clones listed, under 95% were seen once; the top ten hold roughly a sixth. The chain carries TRBV5-1 and TRBJ1-1; unclear D gene. The receptor was isolated from a man between 60 and 75 years old with active or convalescent COVID-19. Sequenced material: peripheral blood. CDR3 in DNA: TGCGCCAGCAGCTTGTTTACTGAAAGCACTGAAGCTTTCTTT. Its translation is CASSLFTESTEAFF.